The source of this T cell receptor (beta chain) is a study of blood T cell repertoires in COVID-19. As for the study in general: Acute-phase and convalescent COVID-19 samples originated in the United States, Italy and Spain. From T cells, B-cell-depleted T cells, or PBMCs came the material, which was cDNA or gDNA.

Looked up from germline, CDR1 is MDHEN and CDR2 is SYDVKM. The CDR3 extends over 15 amino acids. V was pared by 2 bases and J by 2 bases, with 10 bases between. As processed by the authors: Estimates of nucleated cell counts were drawn from the amplification of reference gene primers. Method: immunoSEQ multiplex PCR; TCRdb's copy keeps in-frame clones and lacks some. V and J calls plus clone size are reproduced from that table; the DNA served to infer D and trimming. The sample carries more than 200,000 clones, about 88% recorded once. The TCR was taken from a man in his forties or fifties with acute or convalescent COVID-19. The genes are TRBV28 and TRBJ2-1; maybe TRBD1 (6 bases). Sequenced sample: peripheral blood. The CDR3 bases are TGTGCCAGCAGTTTAGAACAGGGCCCCTACAATGAGCAGTTCTTC. Its protein product is CASSLEQGPYNEQFF.